This T cell receptor beta chain was documented in a study of shared clonotypes between healthy human individuals. Across the whole study: The donors, two women and a few men, were aged 18 to 49. Study results and caveats: It was observed that 5% to 6% of naive CD4 clonotypes were shared across a handful of donors. Tissue TCR repertoires likely differ from these blood-only repertoires.

The CDR3 contains 13 residues. Germline values: CDR1 LNHDA, CDR2 SQIVND (reference sequence). The V gene end was trimmed by 5 bases and the J gene end by 3 bases; junction bases not matched to a gene: 3. Terminally differentiated effector memory CD45RA+ cells were excluded by CCR7 positive selection of CD45RO-negative cells. Donors were healthy HIV-negative adults without recently reported acute infections or vaccinations. Generated by immunoSEQ multiplex PCR, the TCRdb table keeps only in-frame clones and is missing some. Of around 2,000,000 clones in the sample, about 94% are singletons; the top ten hold under 1.5%. As regards this clone: Its specificity is unknown.

This clonotype originated in a young man in good health. The sample was naive CD8+ T cells sorted from blood. The chain carries TRBV19 and TRBJ2-7; 8 positions match TRBD2. DNA for the CDR3: TGTGCCAGTAGTCACGGGACTAGCTACGAGCAGTACTTC. Protein: CASSHGTSYEQYF.